This record looks at one TCR beta chain sequence and its context. RNA, once extracted, was reverse transcribed into cDNA for use as the sequencing template. Using immunoSEQ multiplex PCR, the repertoire was profiled, and TCRdb retains in-frame clones only, with some absent. The sample lists under 250,000 clones, more than 55% occurring once. This entry comes from a study of CD8+ T cells in alopecia areata. There are 12 residues in the CDR3. The germline CDR1 and CDR2 sequences are SGHDT and YYEEEE. Trimming took 4 bases from V and 4 from J, leaving 7 bases between them. V is TRBV5-6 and J is TRBJ2-3; D call uncertain. The TCR was taken from a human donor in good health. Sequencing was done on a sample of CD8+ T cells sorted from blood. CDR3 residues: CASSTDADTQYF. The CDR3 DNA follows: TGTGCCAGCAGCACGGATGCAGATACGCAGTATTTT.